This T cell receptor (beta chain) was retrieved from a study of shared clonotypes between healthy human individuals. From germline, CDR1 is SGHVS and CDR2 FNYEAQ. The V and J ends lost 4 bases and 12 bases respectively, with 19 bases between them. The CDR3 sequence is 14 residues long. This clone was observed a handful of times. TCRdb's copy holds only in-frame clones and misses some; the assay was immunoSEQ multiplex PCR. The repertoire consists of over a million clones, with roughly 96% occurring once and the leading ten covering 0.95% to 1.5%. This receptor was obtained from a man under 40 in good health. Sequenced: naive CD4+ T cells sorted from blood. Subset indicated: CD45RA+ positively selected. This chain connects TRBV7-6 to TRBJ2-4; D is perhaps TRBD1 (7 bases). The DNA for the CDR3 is TGTGCCAGCAGCTCCCGCCGACAGGGAGGACGTCAGTACTTC. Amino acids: CASSSRRQGGRQYF.